What follows are 23 T cell receptor beta chains derived from one specimen sequenced in a study of CD4 T cells in relation to SARS-CoV-2 and coronaviruses. These receptors are not linked to any known antigen. Sequenced by immunoSEQ multiplex PCR; TCRdb stores in-frame clones only, minus some. The data contain about 26,000 clones, roughly 81% of them singletons. CD4+ T cells from unexposed donors were obtained before the COVID-19 pandemic (2011-2018). After approximately ten days of culture, CD4+ T cells were isolated. The specimen was CD4+ T cells from PBMCs, cultured in vitro. The receptors were sampled from a human donor in good health.

This clone was seen a single time. The chain has TRBV10-3 and TRBJ2-1; no firm D call. The CDR3 sequence is 14 residues long. Trimming stripped 10 bases from V and 2 bases from J, with 15 bases between. Per germline, CDR1 ENHRY and CDR2 SYGVKD. The CDR3 region is CATQPTTPYNEQFF. The CDR3 coding sequence is TGTGCCACCCAACCGACGACTCCCTACAATGAGCAGTTCTTC.

V usage is TRBV6-5 and J usage is TRBJ2-5, with a weak D call TRBD2 (5 bases). Between the trimmed V and J ends, which lost 6 bases and 5 bases, there was a span of 16 bases. CDR1 and CDR2 from the germline V gene are MNHEY and SVGAGI. This CDR3 has 14 amino acids. Written as DNA, the CDR3 is TGTGCCAGCAGCCCCACGGGGTCGGTCGAGACCCAGTACTTC. It yields the protein CASSPTGSVETQYF.

Sample share makes this clone medium-sized. The gene calls are TRBV7-9 and TRBJ2-5, with 10 bases aligning to TRBD1. Germline-derived CDR1 and CDR2 are SEHNR and FQNEAQ (reference sequence). V lost 5 bases, J lost 5 bases, and 14 bases stayed unmatched. This CDR3 has 17 residues. CDR3 in amino acids: CASSPGTGEAGGETQYF. The CDR3 DNA follows: TGTGCCAGCAGCCCCGGGACAGGGGAAGCCGGGGGGGAGACCCAGTACTTC.

This clone occurred a few times. The V call is TRBV4-2, the J call TRBJ2-3; the match to TRBD2 covers 7 bases. The CDR3 runs to 14 residues. The J segment lost 6 bases and the V segment lost 2 bases, leaving 5 bases of the junction unmatched. From germline, CDR1 is LGHNA and CDR2 YNFKEQ. The CDR3 protein is CASSQQGGADTQYF. The CDR3, as DNA: TGTGCCAGCAGCCAACAGGGAGGGGCGGATACGCAGTATTTT.

The chain employs TRBV7-6 and TRBJ1-3; D not certain. Trimming left V 5 bases short and J 0 bases short, with 11 bases between. The germline CDR1 and CDR2 sequences are SGHVS and FNYEAQ. This CDR3 is built from 15 residues. As DNA, the CDR3 is TGTGCCAGCAGCCATGGACCTATCTCTGGAAACACCATATATTTT. Protein: CASSHGPISGNTIYF.

V and J are TRBV19 and TRBJ1-1, with 11 bases aligning to TRBD1. The CDR3 sequence is 15 residues long. Germline CDR1 is LNHDA and CDR2 is SQIVND (reference sequence). V was pared by 6 bases and J by 0 bases, with 3 bases of the junction left unmatched. The CDR3 nucleotides are TGTGCCAGTAGCGGACAGGGGGCGGTGAACACTGAAGCTTTCTTT. Translation gives CASSGQGAVNTEAFF.

The sample holds one count of this clone. V usage is TRBV4-3 and J usage is TRBJ1-2; TRBD1 might be the D (5 bases). This CDR3 is 17 amino acids long. In germline, CDR1 is LGHNA, CDR2 YSLEER. Between the trimmed V and J ends, which lost 0 bases and 0 bases, there was a span of 14 bases. CDR3 in DNA: TGCGCCAGCAGCCAAGATGGGGGGGGGAGTTCTAACTATGGCTACACCTTC. Its protein product is CASSQDGGGSSNYGYTF.

This chain uses TRBV7-9 with TRBJ1-1; weak D call: TRBD1 (5 bases). V lost 6 bases, J lost 4 bases, and 21 bases lay in between. Germline V gene lookup returns CDR1 SEHNR and CDR2 FQNEAQ (reference sequence). The CDR3 spans 16 residues. The DNA for the CDR3 is TGTGCCAGCAGTCAACCGAGGGAGGGGACCGGCACTGAAGCTTTCTTT. Translation gives CASSQPREGTGTEAFF.

The gene calls are TRBV24-1 and TRBJ2-1, with a weak D call TRBD1 (6 bases). Germline-derived CDR1 and CDR2 are KGHDR and SFDVKD. The CDR3 totals 13 residues. Trimming removed 7 bases at V and 8 bases at J, with 14 bases between. The chain's CDR3 is CATRDQGKDEQFF. CDR3 DNA: TGTGCCACCAGAGATCAGGGGAAGGATGAGCAGTTCTTC.

The chain carries TRBV7-2 and TRBJ2-3; perhaps TRBD2 as D (6 bases). Trimming pared 4 bases from V and 0 bases from J, leaving 11 bases between. Germline CDR1 and CDR2: SGHTA and FQGNSA. The CDR3 length is 15 residues. The CDR3 nucleotides read TGTGCCAGCAGCTGGGCGGGGACTAGCACAGATACGCAGTATTTT. Encoded protein: CASSWAGTSTDTQYF.

This rearrangement joins TRBV25-1 to TRBJ2-3; no firm D call. The CDR3 is 12 amino acids. The V gene's germline CDR1 is MGHDK and CDR2 SYGVNS. Trimming left V 11 bases short and J 4 bases short, with 13 bases between. The CDR3 spells CASGPSADTQYF. CDR3 in DNA: TGTGCCTCCGGACCCAGCGCAGATACGCAGTATTTT. Full variable domain (outside the CDR3, taken from reference TRBV25-1 and TRBJ2-3): EADIYQTPRYLVIGTGKKITLECSQTMGHDKMYWYQQDPGMELHLIHYSYGVNSTEKGDLSSESTVSRIRTEHFPLTLESARPSHTSQYLCASGPSADTQYFGPGTRLTVL.

The genes are TRBV2 and TRBJ1-1, with 7 bases fitting TRBD1. Trimming removed 2 bases from V and 4 bases from J; junction bases left unmatched: 10. Germline V CDR1 and CDR2: SNHLY, FYNNEI. The CDR3 is 16 amino acids. CDR3 in amino acids: CASSEKTGIDFTEAFF. As DNA, the CDR3 is TGTGCCAGCAGTGAAAAGACAGGGATAGACTTCACTGAAGCTTTCTTT.

This clone was detected a few times. The chain employs TRBV18 and TRBJ2-7, with D tentatively TRBD2 (6 bases). Deletions cut 1 base from V and 4 bases from J, with 14 bases between. Germline values: CDR1 KGHSH, CDR2 LQKENI. There are 15 residues in the CDR3. The CDR3 protein is CASSPLTGDGYEQYF. The DNA for the CDR3 is TGTGCCAGCTCACCACTGACGGGAGATGGTTACGAGCAGTACTTC.

The chain carries TRBV5-1 and TRBJ2-7; 7 nucleotides match TRBD1. This CDR3 spans 12 amino acids. The germline gives CDR1 SGHRS, CDR2 YFSETQ. The V segment lost 2 bases and the J segment 6 bases; nucleotides outside the gene matches: 2. The CDR3 loop is CASSFNRGEQYF. The CDR3 bases are TGCGCCAGCAGCTTCAACAGGGGCGAGCAGTACTTC.

The J gene is TRBJ2-4, the V gene TRBV4-2; 8 positions match TRBD2. The germline V gene has CDR1 LGHNA and CDR2 YNFKEQ. The CDR3 sequence is 17 residues long. V shed 1 base and J 6 bases; nucleotides not matched to a gene: 11. This CDR3 is CASSQGYGGLAGNIQYF. In nucleotides, the CDR3 is TGTGCCAGCAGCCAAGGTTATGGGGGGCTAGCGGGAAACATTCAGTACTTC.

Only one count was recorded for this clone. The chain couples TRBV7-9 to TRBJ1-2, with 9 bases matching TRBD1. CDR3 size: 12 residues. Germline values: CDR1 SEHNR, CDR2 FQNEAQ (reference sequence). Unmatched junction bases numbered 6, after V lost 8 bases and J lost 8 bases. The CDR3: CASQDRGWGYTF. The CDR3 bases are TGTGCCAGCCAGGACAGGGGATGGGGCTACACCTTC.

This clone came up once. The chain couples TRBV5-1 to TRBJ1-2; the D gene is possibly TRBD1 (6 bases). The CDR3 runs 13 residues. V lost 5 bases, J lost 5 bases, and 13 bases lay in between. Germline CDR1 and CDR2: SGHRS and YFSETQ. For the CDR3, the DNA is TGCGCCAGCAGACAGGGACAAGCTTATGGCTACACCTTC. Residues: CASRQGQAYGYTF.

This clone appeared a few times. The V call is TRBV27, the J call TRBJ1-6, with 8 bases identical to TRBD1. With V trimmed by 2 bases and J by 4 bases, 4 bases remained unmatched. The CDR3 consists of 16 residues. CDR1 and CDR2 (germline): MNHEY, SMNVEV (reference sequence). The CDR3 nucleotides read TGTGCCAGCAGTTTAGGACAGGGAGTGTATAATTCACCCCTCCACTTT. Residues: CASSLGQGVYNSPLHF.

This clone was counted only a few times. The V and J genes are TRBV18 and TRBJ1-2; the D gene is possibly TRBD1 (5 bases). Trimming shortened V by 4 bases and J by 1 base, and 10 bases separated the two germline ends. CDR1 is KGHSH, CDR2 LQKENI, per germline. The CDR3 consists of 14 residues. The DNA for the CDR3 is TGTGCCAGCTCACTGACAGAAGTTAACTATGGCTACACCTTC. It encodes CASSLTEVNYGYTF.

Remarks on this clone: Other DNA sequences in this specimen translate into the identical CDR3. The chain links TRBV21-1 to TRBJ1-5; the table assigns TRBD1, which was not confirmed against the DNA. TRBV21-1 is annotated as a pseudogene. The CDR3 extends over 15 amino acids. CDR3 residues: CASSKLNRDGQPQHF. CDR3 coding DNA: TGTGCCAGCAGCAAGCTTAACAGGGATGGGCAGCCCCAGCATTTT.

This clone occurred once. The gene calls are TRBV7-9 and TRBJ2-1; unclear D gene. The CDR3 runs 13 residues. V was trimmed by 1 base and J by 5 bases, leaving 6 bases between them. Germline lookup yields CDR1 SEHNR and CDR2 FQNEAQ (reference sequence). The CDR3 nucleotides are TGTGCCAGCAGCTTAGGTCAGAACAATGAGCAGTTCTTC. Encoded protein: CASSLGQNNEQFF.

This chain joins TRBV4-2 and TRBJ1-4; 10 bases agree with TRBD1. Germline CDR1 is LGHNA and CDR2 is YNFKEQ. The V segment lost 4 bases and the J segment 6 bases; nucleotides outside the gene matches: 2. The CDR3 covers 14 residues. CDR3 region: CASSLGTGDEKLFF. The CDR3, as DNA: TGTGCCAGCAGCCTCGGGACAGGGGATGAAAAACTGTTTTTT.

This chain joins TRBV5-4 and TRBJ2-7; the match to TRBD1 covers 11 bases. Germline V CDR1 and CDR2: SGHNT, YYREEE (reference sequence). V lost 0 bases to trimming and J lost 3 bases; unmatched junction nucleotides: 2. The CDR3 runs to 15 residues. The CDR3 nucleotides read TGTGCCAGCAGCTTGGGGACAGGGGGCTACTACGAGCAGTACTTC. Its protein is CASSLGTGGYYEQYF.